This T cell receptor beta chain was sequenced for a study of vaccination effects on CD4 cells after COVID-19 (dated by TCRdb to 2022 to 2024). For context, the study as a whole: Post-vaccine samples across the study were collected a median of 72 days after the second dose, with a range of 14 to 241. A total of 10 COVID-19 convalescent patients and a few SARS-CoV-2-naive healthy vaccine recipients were included in the full study. The Oncomine TCR Beta short-read assay on an Illumina iSeq 100 was used to sequence cultures from other donors in the study. SARS-CoV-2 spike-specific CD4+ TCR repertoires were compared before and after mRNA vaccination in COVID-19 convalescent patients and in infection-naive vaccine recipients.

In the ViraFEST assay, PBMC were stimulated with viral peptide pools, and TCR sequencing was then used to find antigen-specific CD4+ T cell clonotypes based on their expansion. After around 10 days of culture, CD4+ T cells were isolated with the EasySep CD4+ T cell isolation kit. Each participant received two doses of an mRNA SARS-CoV-2 vaccine, either BNT162b2 or mRNA-1273. Negative nucleocapsid antibody results before and after vaccination confirmed that the healthy vaccine recipients had no prior SARS-CoV-2 infection. Approximately 2 million PBMC per well were cultured with 10 ug/ml peptides in IMDM containing about 5% human AB serum, 8.5 to 10 IU/ml IL-2 and gentamicin. Half of the culture medium was replaced with fresh IL-2-containing medium on days 3 and 7. Unless noted otherwise, every peptide stimulation condition was grown in triplicate wells. Using Ficoll-Paque Plus gradient centrifugation, PBMC were separated from whole blood and then either used fresh or cryopreserved at -140C. The overlapping peptide pools covered the spike proteins of SARS-CoV-2 and of the common cold coronaviruses HCoV-NL63, HCoV-OC43 and HCoV-229E. Genomic DNA was extracted from cultured CD4+ T cells with the QIAamp micro DNA kit.

The CDR3 numbers 15 residues from cysteine through phenylalanine. Only CDR3 DNA is held: 45 bases, read in frame from base 1. Trimming removed 6 bases from V and 4 bases from J; the gene matches leave 7 bases unexplained. The germline V gene (reference sequence) supplies CDR1 MNHEY and CDR2 SMNVEV. Regarding this clone: It lacks a known antigen. No much larger clonotype is one base removed from it; base qualities were not supplied.

Preparation of the library involved the immunoSEQ multiplex PCR assay. TCR beta CDR3 sequencing was performed on DNA from the cultured, isolated CD4+ T cells. The study's processing was this. Non-productive TCR sequences were discarded, and reads were trimmed to the CDR3 region, with only CDR3s of 7 or more amino acids retained. Antigen-specific clonotypes were identified with the MANAFEST web app by comparing expansion in peptide wells against reference cultures. To be called positive, a clone needed expansion at FDR<0.05 compared with the reference and with all other wells, an odds ratio greater than 5, and a frequency greater than 0.1% in two replicate wells. Clonotypes significantly expanded in SARS-CoV-2 spike wells and in at least one common cold coronavirus spike condition were defined as cross-reactive. CDR3 similarity was assessed by Levenshtein distance with the stringdist R package, and unrooted trees were built with ape in R 3.6.1. TCRdb re-hosts the immuneACCESS table, in-frame sequences only. Its copies lack some clones; in the studies checked, an unresolved V gene accounts for under half of them, and the cause for the rest is not known. The V and J calls and clone size are taken from that table; D and trimming were inferred from the DNA. This sample is represented by under 80,000 clones; around four fifths of them were singletons. 1% to 1.5% of the sample rests with the top ten.

Results and caveats for the whole study, not just this receptor: At late post-vaccination timepoints, both infection-induced and vaccine-induced clones showed marked clonal contraction, consistent with waning T cell responses. In healthy vaccine recipients, vaccine-induced clones were almost all SARS-CoV-2 mono-reactive, with only 1 of 255 cross-reactive with common cold coronaviruses. The study was limited by a small number of convalescent patients, and early post-infection timepoints were lacking.

The chain employs TRBV27 and TRBJ1-2; 11 central nucleotides agree with TRBD1. The sequencing here drew on CD4+ T cells from PBMCs cultured with HCoV-229E spike peptides, taken after COVID-19 vaccination. This sample's cell subset or site label indicates: HCoV-229E spike overlapping peptide pool stimulation. The clonotype originates from a human donor who received a COVID-19 vaccine. The CDR3 here reads CASRTPGQGGYGYTF. The base sequence is TGTGCCAGCAGAACCCCGGGACAGGGGGGCTATGGCTACACCTTC.